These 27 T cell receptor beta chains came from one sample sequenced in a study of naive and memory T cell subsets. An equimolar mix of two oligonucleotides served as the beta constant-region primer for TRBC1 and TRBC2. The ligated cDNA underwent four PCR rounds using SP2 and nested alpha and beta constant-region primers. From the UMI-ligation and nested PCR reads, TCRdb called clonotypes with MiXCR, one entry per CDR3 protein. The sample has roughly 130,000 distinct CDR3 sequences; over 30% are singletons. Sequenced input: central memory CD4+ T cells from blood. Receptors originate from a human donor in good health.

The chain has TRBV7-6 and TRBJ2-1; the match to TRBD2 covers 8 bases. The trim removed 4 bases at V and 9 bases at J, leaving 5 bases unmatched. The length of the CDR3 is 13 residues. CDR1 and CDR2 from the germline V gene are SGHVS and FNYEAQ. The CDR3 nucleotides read TGTGCCAGCAGCTCATTAGCGGGGACTGAGCAGTTCTTC. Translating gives CASSSLAGTEQFF.

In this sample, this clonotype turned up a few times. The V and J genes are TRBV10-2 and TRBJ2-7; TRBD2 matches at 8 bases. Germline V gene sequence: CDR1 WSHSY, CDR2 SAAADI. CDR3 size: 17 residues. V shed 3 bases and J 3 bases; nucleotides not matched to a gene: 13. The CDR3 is CASSDSLGPSGHYEQYF. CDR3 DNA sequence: TGCGCCAGCAGTGATAGCTTGGGGCCTAGCGGGCACTACGAGCAGTACTTC.

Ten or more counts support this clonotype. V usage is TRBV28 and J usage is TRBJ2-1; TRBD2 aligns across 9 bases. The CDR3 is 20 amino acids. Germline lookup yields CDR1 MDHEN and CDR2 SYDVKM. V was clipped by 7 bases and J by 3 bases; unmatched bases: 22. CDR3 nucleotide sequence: TGTGCCAGCAACTCGCTAAGCGGGAGGTTTACGCTAGGGGTCTACAATGAGCAGTTCTTC. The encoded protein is CASNSLSGRFTLGVYNEQFF.

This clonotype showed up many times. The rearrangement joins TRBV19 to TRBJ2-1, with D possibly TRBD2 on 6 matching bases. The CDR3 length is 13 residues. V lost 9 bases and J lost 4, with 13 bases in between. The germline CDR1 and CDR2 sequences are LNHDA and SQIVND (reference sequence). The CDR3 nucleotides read TGTGCCAGCTCCCCTGGGGGGTACAATGAGCAGTTCTTC. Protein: CASSPGGYNEQFF. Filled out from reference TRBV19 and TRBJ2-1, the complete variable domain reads DGGITQSPKYLFRKEGQNVTLSCEQNLNHDAMYWYRQDPGQGLRLIYYSQIVNDFQKGDIAEGYSVSREKKESFPLTVTSAQKNPTAFYLCASSPGGYNEQFFGPGTRLTVL.

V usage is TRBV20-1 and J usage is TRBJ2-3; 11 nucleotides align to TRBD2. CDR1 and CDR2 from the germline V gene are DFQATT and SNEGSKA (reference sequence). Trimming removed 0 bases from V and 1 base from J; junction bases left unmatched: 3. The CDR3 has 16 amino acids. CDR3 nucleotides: TGCAGTGCTAGAGATTGGGGACTAGCGGGCACAGATACGCAGTATTTT. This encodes CSARDWGLAGTDTQYF.

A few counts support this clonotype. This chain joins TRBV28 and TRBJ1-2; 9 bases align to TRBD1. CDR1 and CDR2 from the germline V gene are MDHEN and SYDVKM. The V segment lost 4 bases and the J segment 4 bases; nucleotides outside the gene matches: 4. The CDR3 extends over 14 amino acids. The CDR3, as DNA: TGTGCCAGCAGTTGGCCGGGACAGGGCTATGGCTACACCTTC. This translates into CASSWPGQGYGYTF.

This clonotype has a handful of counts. The CDR3 loop is CASTPKRDNEQFF. The CDR3 DNA is TGTGCCAGCACCCCAAAGCGGGACAATGAGCAGTTCTTC. This chain joins TRBV6-2 or TRBV6-3 and TRBJ2-1; tentatively, D is TRBD2 (6 bases). The CDR3 totals 13 residues. With 7 bases removed from V and 5 bases from J, the gap between germline ends came to 12 bases. Germline V gene sequence: CDR1 MNHEY, CDR2 SVGEGT.

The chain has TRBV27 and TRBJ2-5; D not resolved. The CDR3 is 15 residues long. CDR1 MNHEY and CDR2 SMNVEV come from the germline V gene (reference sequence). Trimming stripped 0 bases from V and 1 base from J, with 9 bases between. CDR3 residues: CASSLSYSRQETQYF. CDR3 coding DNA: TGTGCCAGCAGTTTATCGTACAGCCGCCAAGAGACCCAGTACTTC.

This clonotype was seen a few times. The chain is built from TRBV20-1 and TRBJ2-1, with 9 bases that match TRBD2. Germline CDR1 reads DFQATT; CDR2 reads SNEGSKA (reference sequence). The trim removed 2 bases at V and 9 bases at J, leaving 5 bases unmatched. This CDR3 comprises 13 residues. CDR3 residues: CSARSSGIGEQFF. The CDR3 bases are TGCAGTGCTAGATCTAGCGGGATTGGTGAGCAGTTCTTC.

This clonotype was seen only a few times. The CDR3 sequence is CASSLELAGEFGRSTDTQYF. CDR3 coding DNA: TGCGCCAGCAGCTTGGAACTAGCGGGGGAGTTCGGACGGTCTACAGATACGCAGTATTTT. The chain employs TRBV5-1 and TRBJ2-3, with TRBD2 matching over 11 bases. Germline loops: CDR1 SGHRS, CDR2 YFSETQ. Trimming at V came to 0 bases and at J to 3 bases, leaving 15 bases not matched to a gene. CDR3 length: 20 amino acids. The whole variable domain, filled in from reference TRBV5-1 and TRBJ2-3, reads KAGVTQTPRYLIKTRGQQVTLSCSPISGHRSVSWYQQTPGQGLQFLFEYFSETQRNKGNFPGRFSGRQFSNSRSEMNVSTLELGDSALYLCASSLELAGEFGRSTDTQYFGPGTRLTVL.

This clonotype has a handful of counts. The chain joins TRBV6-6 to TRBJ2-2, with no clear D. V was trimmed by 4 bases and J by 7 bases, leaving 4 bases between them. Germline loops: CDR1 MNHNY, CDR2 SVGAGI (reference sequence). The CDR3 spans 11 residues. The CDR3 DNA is TGTGCCAGCAGTTCCAGCGGGGAGCTGTTTTTT. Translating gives CASSSSGELFF.

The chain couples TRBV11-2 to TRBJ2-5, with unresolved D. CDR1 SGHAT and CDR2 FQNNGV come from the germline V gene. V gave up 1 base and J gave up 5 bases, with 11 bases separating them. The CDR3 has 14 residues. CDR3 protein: CASSLGALPETQYF. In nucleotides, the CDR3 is TGTGCCAGCAGCTTAGGGGCGTTGCCGGAGACCCAGTACTTC.

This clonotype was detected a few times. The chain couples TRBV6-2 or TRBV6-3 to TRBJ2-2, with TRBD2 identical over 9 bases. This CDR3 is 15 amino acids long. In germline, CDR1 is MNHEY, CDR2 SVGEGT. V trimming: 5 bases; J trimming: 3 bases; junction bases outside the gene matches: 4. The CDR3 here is CASSTTSGYTGELFF. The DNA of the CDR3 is TGTGCCAGCAGTACGACTAGCGGATACACCGGGGAGCTGTTTTTT.

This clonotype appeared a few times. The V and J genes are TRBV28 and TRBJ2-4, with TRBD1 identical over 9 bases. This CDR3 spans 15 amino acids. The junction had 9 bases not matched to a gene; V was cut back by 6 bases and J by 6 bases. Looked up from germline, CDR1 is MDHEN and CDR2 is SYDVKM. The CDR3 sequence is CASRGTGRGGNIQYF. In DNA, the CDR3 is TGTGCCAGCAGGGGGACAGGGAGAGGTGGAAACATTCAGTACTTC.

CDR3 residues: CSVGASGAYEQYF. The CDR3, as DNA: TGCAGCGTTGGGGCTAGCGGGGCCTACGAGCAGTACTTC. The rearrangement uses TRBV29-1 and TRBJ2-7, with 9 bases fitting TRBD2. V lost 4 bases and J lost 2; bases outside the gene matches: 3. Germline assignment: CDR1 SQVTM and CDR2 ANQGSEA. This CDR3 has 13 residues.

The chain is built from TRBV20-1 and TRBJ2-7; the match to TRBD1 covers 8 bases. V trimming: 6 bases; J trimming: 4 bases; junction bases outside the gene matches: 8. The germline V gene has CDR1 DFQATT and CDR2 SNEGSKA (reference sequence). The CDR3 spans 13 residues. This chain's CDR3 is CSALTGGSYEQYF. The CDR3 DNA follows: TGCAGTGCCCTAACAGGGGGGAGTTACGAGCAGTACTTC.

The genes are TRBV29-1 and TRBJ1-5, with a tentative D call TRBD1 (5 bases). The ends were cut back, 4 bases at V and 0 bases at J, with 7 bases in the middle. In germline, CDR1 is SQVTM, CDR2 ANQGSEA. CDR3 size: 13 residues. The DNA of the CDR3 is TGCAGCGTTGGGGACGGTAGCAATCAGCCCCAGCATTTT. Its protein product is CSVGDGSNQPQHF.

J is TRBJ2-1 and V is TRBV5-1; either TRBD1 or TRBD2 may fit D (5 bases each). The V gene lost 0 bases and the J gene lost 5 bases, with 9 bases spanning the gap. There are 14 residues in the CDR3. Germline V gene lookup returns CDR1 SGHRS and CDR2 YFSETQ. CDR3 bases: TGCGCCAGCAGCTTGGGGGGGACCCACAATGAGCAGTTCTTC. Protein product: CASSLGGTHNEQFF. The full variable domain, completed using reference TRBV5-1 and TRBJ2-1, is KAGVTQTPRYLIKTRGQQVTLSCSPISGHRSVSWYQQTPGQGLQFLFEYFSETQRNKGNFPGRFSGRQFSNSRSEMNVSTLELGDSALYLCASSLGGTHNEQFFGPGTRLTVL.

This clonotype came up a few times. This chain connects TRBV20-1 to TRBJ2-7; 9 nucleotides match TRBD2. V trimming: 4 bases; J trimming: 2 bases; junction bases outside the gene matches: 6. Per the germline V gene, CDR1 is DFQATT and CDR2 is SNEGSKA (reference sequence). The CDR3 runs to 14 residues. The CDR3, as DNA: TGCAGTGCTATTTTGGGACTAGCAGCCTACGAGCAGTACTTC. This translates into CSAILGLAAYEQYF.

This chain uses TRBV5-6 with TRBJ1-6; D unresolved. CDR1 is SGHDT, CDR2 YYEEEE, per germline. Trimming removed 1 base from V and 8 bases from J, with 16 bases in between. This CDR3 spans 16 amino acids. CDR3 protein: CASSLFRKLMDSPLHF. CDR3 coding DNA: TGTGCCAGCAGCTTGTTTCGAAAACTCATGGATTCACCCCTCCACTTT.

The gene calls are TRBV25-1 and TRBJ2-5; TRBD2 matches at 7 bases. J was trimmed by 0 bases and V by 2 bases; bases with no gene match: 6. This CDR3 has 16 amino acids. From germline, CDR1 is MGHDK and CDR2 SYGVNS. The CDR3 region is CASSELVAGYQETQYF. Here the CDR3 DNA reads TGTGCCAGCAGTGAACTCGTAGCGGGTTACCAAGAGACCCAGTACTTC.

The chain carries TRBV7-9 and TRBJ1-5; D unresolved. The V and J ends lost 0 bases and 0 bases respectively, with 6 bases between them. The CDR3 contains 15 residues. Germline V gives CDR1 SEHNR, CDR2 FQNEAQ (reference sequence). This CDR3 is CASSLAEYSNQPQHF. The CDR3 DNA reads TGTGCCAGCAGCTTAGCGGAGTATAGCAATCAGCCCCAGCATTTT.

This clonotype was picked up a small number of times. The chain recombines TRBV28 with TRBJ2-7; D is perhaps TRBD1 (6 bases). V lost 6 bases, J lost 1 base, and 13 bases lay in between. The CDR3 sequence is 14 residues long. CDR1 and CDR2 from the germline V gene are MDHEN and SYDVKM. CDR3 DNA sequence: TGTGCCAGCAGGCCACAGGGACGGTCCTACGAGCAGTACTTC. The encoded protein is CASRPQGRSYEQYF.

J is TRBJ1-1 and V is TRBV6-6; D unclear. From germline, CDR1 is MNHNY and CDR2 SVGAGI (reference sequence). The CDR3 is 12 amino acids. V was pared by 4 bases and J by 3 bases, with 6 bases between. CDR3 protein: CASSSLDTEAFF. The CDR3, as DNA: TGTGCCAGCAGTTCTTTGGACACTGAAGCTTTCTTT.

The CDR3 nucleotides are TGTGCCAGCAGTTTCGGAACTAGCGGGGGGAGTGAGCAGTTCTTC. Amino acid sequence: CASSFGTSGGSEQFF. This chain connects TRBV12-3 or TRBV12-4 to TRBJ2-1; TRBD2 matches at 12 bases. Trimming removed 3 bases from V and 9 bases from J; junction bases left unmatched: 6. This CDR3 has 15 residues.

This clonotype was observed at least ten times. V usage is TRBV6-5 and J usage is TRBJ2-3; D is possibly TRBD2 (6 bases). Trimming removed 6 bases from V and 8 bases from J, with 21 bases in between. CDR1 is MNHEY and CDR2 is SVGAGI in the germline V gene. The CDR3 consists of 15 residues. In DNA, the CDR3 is TGTGCCAGCAGCCCCATCGGGGGAGTCATTCTTACGCAGTATTTT. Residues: CASSPIGGVILTQYF.

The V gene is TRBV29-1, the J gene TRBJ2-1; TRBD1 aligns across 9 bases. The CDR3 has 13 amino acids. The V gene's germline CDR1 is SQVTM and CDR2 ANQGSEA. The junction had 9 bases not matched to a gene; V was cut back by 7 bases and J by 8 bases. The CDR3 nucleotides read TGCAGCGGGGGGACAGGGTATTCTCATGAGCAGTTCTTC. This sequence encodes CSGGTGYSHEQFF.